The 30 T cell receptor beta chains below were found in one sample sequenced in a study of regulatory T cells in long-lasting Graves disease. Combining iRepertoire HTBI primers with Arm-PCR of CDR3 regions, the authors built TCR beta libraries. A single record per CDR3 protein comes from TCRdb applying MiXCR to the multiplex PCR reads. This sample has about 460,000 distinct CDR3 sequences, with 13% to 15% found just once. Time point: newly diagnosed GD, antithyroid drugs for less than 3 months. Researchers made the TCR library from RNA that was extracted from PBMCs. These same data were also listed under a study on T cells in Graves' hyperthyroidism and ophthalmopathy.

The sample here was peripheral blood mononuclear cells (PBMCs), taken at new diagnosis, from a patient treated with antithyroid drugs. These receptors came from a woman between 50 and 59 years old with Graves disease.

This clonotype was counted ten times or more. This sequence joins TRBV27 and TRBJ2-1, with 13 bases lining up with TRBD2. CDR3 length: 16 residues. The V gene end was trimmed by 3 bases and the J gene end by 6 bases; junction bases not matched to a gene: 5. Per the germline V gene, CDR1 is MNHEY and CDR2 is SMNVEV (reference sequence). Here the CDR3 DNA reads TGTGCCAGCAGTTTCCCACTAGCGGGAGGGGGCAATGAGCAGTTCTTC. This translates into CASSFPLAGGGNEQFF.

This clonotype was found many times. This chain joins TRBV7-2 and TRBJ1-4, with D maybe TRBD1 (5 bases). This CDR3 comprises 15 residues. Trimming removed 5 bases at V and 3 bases at J, with 13 bases between. Per germline, CDR1 SGHTA and CDR2 FQGNSA. The CDR3 here is CASSQRGAANEKLFF. CDR3 in DNA: TGTGCCAGCAGCCAGCGTGGGGCAGCTAATGAAAAACTGTTTTTT.

This clonotype has only a few counts. This chain connects TRBV19 to TRBJ2-2, with 12 bases aligning to TRBD1. Germline CDR1 is LNHDA and CDR2 is SQIVND (reference sequence). Trimming removed 4 bases from V and 8 bases from J; junction bases left unmatched: 11. There are 17 residues in the CDR3. The CDR3 nucleotides are TGTGCCAGTAGTAATCGACCGGGACAGGGGGCGTCGGGGGAGCTGTTTTTT. It yields the protein CASSNRPGQGASGELFF. The complete variable domain, with remaining parts taken from reference TRBV19 and TRBJ2-2, reads DGGITQSPKYLFRKEGQNVTLSCEQNLNHDAMYWYRQDPGQGLRLIYYSQIVNDFQKGDIAEGYSVSREKKESFPLTVTSAQKNPTAFYLCASSNRPGQGASGELFFGEGSRLTVL.

This clonotype was recorded at least ten times. The CDR3 sequence is CASSVDEGYNSPLHF. CDR3 nucleotides: TGTGCCAGCAGCGTGGACGAGGGCTATAATTCACCCCTCCACTTT. The chain employs TRBV6-2 or TRBV6-3 and TRBJ1-6; no clear D gene. CDR3 length: 15 residues. With 6 bases removed from V and 3 bases from J, the gap between germline ends came to 12 bases. The germline V gene encodes CDR1 MNHEY and CDR2 SVGEGT.

This clonotype was counted at least ten times. The chain links TRBV5-5 to TRBJ2-3; tentative D call: TRBD2 (7 bases). V gave up 4 bases and J gave up 11 bases, with 14 bases separating them. The CDR3 has 12 residues. CDR1 and CDR2 (germline): SGHKS, YYEKEE (reference sequence). The CDR3 nucleotides read TGTGCCAGCAGCGGGAGGGGGTGGCAGCAGTATTTT. Translated: CASSGRGWQQYF.

V gene TRBV25-1 combines with J gene TRBJ1-6; 8 nucleotides match TRBD1. With V trimmed by 2 bases and J by 8 bases, 5 bases remained unmatched. CDR1 and CDR2 from the germline V gene are MGHDK and SYGVNS. There are 15 residues in the CDR3. The CDR3 DNA is TGTGCCAGCAGTGAACAAGGACAGGGACATTCACCCCTCCACTTT. This codes for CASSEQGQGHSPLHF.

Remarks on this clonotype: A much bigger clone sits one base away, suggesting this may be a read error. The CDR3 carries no conserved terminal phenylalanine or tryptophan, so it likely arises from a read error. The chain carries TRBV7-2 and TRBJ2-3; possible D gene TRBD2, 6 bases. Germline values: CDR1 SGHTA, CDR2 FQGNSA. Trimming removed 4 bases from V and 5 bases from J, with 16 bases in between. The CDR3 is made up of 15 amino acids. This chain's CDR3 is CASSSSDSLGDTQYL. The CDR3 DNA reads TGTGCCAGCAGCTCTAGCGACTCTCTGGGAGATACGCAGTATCTT.

As concerns this clonotype: A much larger clone sits a single nucleotide away, making a read error possible. J is TRBJ2-5 and V is TRBV7-9, with no clear D. CDR3 length equals 14 residues. The ends were cut back, 10 bases at V and 3 bases at J, with 18 bases in the middle. From germline, CDR1 is SEHNR and CDR2 FQNEAQ (reference sequence). For the CDR3, the DNA is TGTGCCAACCGATTTCTCACAGATGAAGAGACCCAGTACTTC. It translates to CANRFLTDEETQYF.

This clonotype was seen a handful of times. A much more abundant neighbour one base away suggests this may be a read error. V is TRBV11-2 and J is TRBJ2-1; TRBD1 is a possible D gene (6 bases). The CDR3 is 14 residues long. Looked up from germline, CDR1 is SGHAT and CDR2 is FQNNGV. The CDR3 DNA reads as TGTGTCAGCAGCCTCGATGGGGGCGCTTGGGAGCAGTTCTTC. Translation gives CVSSLDGGAWEQFF.

This chain connects TRBV6-1 to TRBJ2-7, with D perhaps matching TRBD2 (6 bases). Looked up from germline, CDR1 is MNHNS and CDR2 is SASEGT. The V and J ends lost 7 bases and 0 bases respectively, with 22 bases between them. The length of the CDR3 is 17 residues. CDR3 loop: CASTNSAPAGSSYEQYF. The CDR3 DNA is TGTGCCAGCACCAACTCGGCCCCCGCGGGAAGCTCCTACGAGCAGTACTTC.

This clonotype occurred a few times. The chain joins TRBV11-2 to TRBJ2-7, with 12 bases matching TRBD1. The V and J ends lost 5 bases and 4 bases, in that order; junction bases with no gene match: 9. The CDR3 spans 16 residues. Germline CDR1 and CDR2: SGHAT and FQNNGV. The CDR3 DNA sequence: TGTGCCAGCAGCCCCCCTCCGGGACAGGGGGCTTACGAGCAGTACTTC. Protein product: CASSPPPGQGAYEQYF.

This clonotype was found many times. This rearrangement joins TRBV5-8 to TRBJ2-7, with 7 bases fitting TRBD1. Unmatched junction bases numbered 16, after V lost 4 bases and J lost 0 bases. Germline CDR1 reads SGHTS; CDR2 reads YDEGEE. The CDR3 is 18 residues long. CDR3 amino acids: CASSLPGQTQESSYEQYF. Written as DNA, the CDR3 is TGTGCCAGCAGCCTGCCGGGACAGACCCAGGAAAGCTCCTACGAGCAGTACTTC.

This clonotype occurred many times. V usage is TRBV9 and J usage is TRBJ2-7; TRBD2 aligns across 14 bases. V was pared by 0 bases and J by 6 bases, with 2 bases of the junction left unmatched. Germline lookup yields CDR1 SGDLS and CDR2 YYNGEE. CDR3 length: 15 amino acids. CDR3 in amino acids: CASSVEGLAGVEQYF. CDR3 nucleotide sequence: TGTGCCAGCAGCGTAGAGGGACTAGCGGGAGTCGAGCAGTACTTC.

This clonotype was picked up many times. The chain carries TRBV30 and TRBJ2-1; possible D gene TRBD2, 6 bases. The V and J ends lost 2 bases and 0 bases respectively, with 11 bases between them. CDR1 GTSNPN and CDR2 SVGIG come from the germline V gene (reference sequence). The CDR3 totals 15 residues. In DNA form, the CDR3 reads TGTGCCTGGAGTCCCAGCGGGCGCTCCTACAATGAGCAGTTCTTC. Protein product: CAWSPSGRSYNEQFF. Combining the CDR3 with reference TRBV30 and TRBJ2-1 gives the whole variable domain SQTIHQWPATLVQPVGSPLSLECTVEGTSNPNLYWYRQAAGRGLQLLFYSVGIGQISSEVPQNLSASRPQDRQFILSSKKLLLSDSGFYLCAWSPSGRSYNEQFFGPGTRLTVL.

This clonotype appeared many times. This chain links TRBV6-1 with TRBJ2-7; D is possibly TRBD2 (6 bases). Germline V gene sequence: CDR1 MNHNS, CDR2 SASEGT. Trimming shortened V by 4 bases and J by 3 bases, and 16 bases separated the two germline ends. There are 15 residues in the CDR3. This CDR3 reads CASSVGGATLYEQYF. CDR3 sequence (DNA): TGTGCCAGCAGTGTAGGAGGGGCCACCCTCTACGAGCAGTACTTC.

This clonotype was detected ten times or more. The chain is built from TRBV11-2 and TRBJ2-1, with D perhaps matching TRBD1 (6 bases). Trimming left V 4 bases short and J 6 bases short, with 16 bases between. Germline assignment: CDR1 SGHAT and CDR2 FQNNGV. The CDR3 has 15 amino acids. The CDR3 loop is CASSSYRDKTNEQFF. The CDR3 DNA reads TGTGCCAGCAGCTCATACCGGGACAAGACCAATGAGCAGTTCTTC.

This clonotype was seen many times. The chain has TRBV3-1 and TRBJ2-3, with 7 bases that match TRBD2. This CDR3 region has 17 residues. CDR1 and CDR2 from the germline V gene are LGHDT and YNNKEL (reference sequence). The ends lost 0 bases at V and 3 bases at J; junction bases unmatched: 9. CDR3 in amino acids: CASSQDRGGGRTDTQYF. The CDR3 bases are TGTGCCAGCAGCCAAGATCGGGGCGGGGGAAGGACAGATACGCAGTATTTT.

This clonotype was seen repeatedly, ten times or more. The chain couples TRBV12-3 or TRBV12-4 to TRBJ1-1, with 7 nucleotides matching TRBD1. The trim removed 6 bases at V and 4 bases at J, leaving 8 bases unmatched. The CDR3 loop spans 14 amino acids. In nucleotides, the CDR3 is TGTGCCAGCAGGACGACAGGGAGGAGCACTGAAGCTTTCTTT. Residues: CASRTTGRSTEAFF.

Ten or more counts support this clonotype. V and J are TRBV12-3 or TRBV12-4 and TRBJ2-3, with TRBD2 matching over 10 bases. This CDR3 contains 17 residues. V gave up 4 bases and J gave up 10 bases; unmatched junction bases: 17. CDR3 DNA sequence: TGTGCCAGCAGTTCCTCCACGGTAGCGGGAGGCCCAGGTGCGCAGTATTTT. It translates to CASSSSTVAGGPGAQYF.

This clonotype occurred many times. This rearrangement joins TRBV6-1 to TRBJ2-5, with TRBD1 matching 8 bases. V was pared by 5 bases and J by 5 bases, with 7 bases of the junction left unmatched. The CDR3 length is 14 residues. Germline V gene sequence: CDR1 MNHNS, CDR2 SASEGT. The chain's CDR3 is CASSRQGIQETQYF. The CDR3 DNA reads as TGTGCCAGCAGTAGACAGGGGATCCAGGAGACCCAGTACTTC.

This clonotype was recorded at least ten times. The gene calls are TRBV30 and TRBJ2-3, with 10 positions matching TRBD2. After removal of 4 bases from V and 6 bases from J, the junction contained 1 base not matched to a gene. The CDR3 contains 12 residues. The germline V gene encodes CDR1 GTSNPN and CDR2 SVGIG (reference sequence). CDR3 nucleotide sequence: TGTGCCTGGATAGCGGGAGGTGATACGCAGTATTTT. Translating it yields CAWIAGGDTQYF.

This clonotype was found a few times. The genes are TRBV19 and TRBJ2-2, with 13 bases that match TRBD2. The CDR3 covers 17 residues. Per the germline V gene, CDR1 is LNHDA and CDR2 is SQIVND (reference sequence). J was trimmed by 3 bases and V by 6 bases; bases with no gene match: 7. CDR3 DNA sequence: TGTGCCAGTAGCCGCGGACTAGCGGGAGTCTACACCGGGGAGCTGTTTTTT. Translation gives CASSRGLAGVYTGELFF.

The chain has TRBV6-5 and TRBJ2-1; tentative D call: TRBD2 (5 bases). From germline, CDR1 is MNHEY and CDR2 SVGAGI. Trimming shortened V by 0 bases and J by 0 bases, and 12 bases separated the two germline ends. CDR3 length: 17 amino acids. The CDR3 region has the DNA TGTGCCAGCAGTTACTCTAGTGGGAGTGCCTCCTACAATGAGCAGTTCTTC. Its protein is CASSYSSGSASYNEQFF.

This clonotype was counted many times. The chain combines TRBV5-1 with TRBJ2-2, with D tentatively TRBD1 or TRBD2 (6 bases each). This CDR3 spans 16 amino acids. V was pared by 4 bases and J by 4 bases, with 17 bases between. CDR1 and CDR2 (germline): SGHRS, YFSETQ. The CDR3 nucleotides are TGCGCCAGCAGCCGAATGGGGGGCTCGGGCACCGGGGAGCTGTTTTTT. Its translation: CASSRMGGSGTGELFF.

This clonotype was seen at least ten times. The chain employs TRBV5-1 and TRBJ1-2, with TRBD1 as a possible D gene (5 bases). Deletions cut 4 bases from V and 2 bases from J, with 15 bases between. This CDR3 has 15 residues. The germline CDR1 and CDR2 sequences are SGHRS and YFSETQ. The CDR3 protein is CASSGGTANNYGYTF. In DNA, the CDR3 is TGCGCCAGCAGCGGCGGGACGGCTAACAACTATGGCTACACCTTC.

The chain carries TRBV5-1 and TRBJ1-2; 7 nucleotides agree with TRBD1. CDR1 is SGHRS and CDR2 is YFSETQ in the germline V gene. Trimming removed 4 bases from V and 6 bases from J; junction bases left unmatched: 18. The CDR3 consists of 17 residues. The CDR3 reads CASSPRSLQGIRNGYTF. CDR3 DNA sequence: TGCGCCAGCAGCCCCCGGAGTTTACAGGGGATCCGGAATGGCTACACCTTC.

This clonotype has only a few counts. CDR3 in amino acids: CASSLSGELSPLHF. CDR3 DNA: TGTGCCAGCAGTTTATCGGGAGAACTTTCACCCCTCCACTTT. The chain couples TRBV27 to TRBJ1-6; no definite D call. The germline CDR1 and CDR2 sequences are MNHEY and SMNVEV (reference sequence). With 0 bases removed from V and 9 bases from J, the gap between germline ends came to 9 bases. The CDR3 consists of 14 residues.

There are a few counts of this clonotype. The chain employs TRBV20-1 and TRBJ1-1; TRBD1 aligns across 8 bases. The V and J ends lost 5 bases and 4 bases, in that order; junction bases with no gene match: 9. This CDR3 is built from 14 residues. CDR1 DFQATT and CDR2 SNEGSKA come from the germline V gene (reference sequence). CDR3 residues: CSASGGYRSTEAFF. The CDR3 DNA sequence: TGCAGTGCTTCAGGGGGCTATCGGAGCACTGAAGCTTTCTTT.

This clonotype was recorded a few times. This chain uses TRBV20-1 with TRBJ1-5; D possibly corresponds to TRBD1 (5 bases). In germline, CDR1 is DFQATT, CDR2 SNEGSKA (reference sequence). V was clipped by 3 bases and J by 5 bases, with 14 bases between them. The CDR3 totals 14 residues. CDR3 loop: CSASAGRGYQPQHF. For the CDR3, the DNA is TGCAGTGCTAGCGCAGGGAGAGGGTATCAGCCCCAGCATTTT.

V usage is TRBV10-3 and J usage is TRBJ2-7, with 7 bases identical to TRBD2. The trim removed 4 bases at V and 4 bases at J, leaving 7 bases unmatched. Per the germline V gene, CDR1 is ENHRY and CDR2 is SYGVKD. CDR3 length: 14 amino acids. This CDR3 reads CAISGGGGSYEQYF. The DNA of the CDR3 is TGTGCCATCAGTGGGGGGGGGGGGTCGTACGAGCAGTACTTC.